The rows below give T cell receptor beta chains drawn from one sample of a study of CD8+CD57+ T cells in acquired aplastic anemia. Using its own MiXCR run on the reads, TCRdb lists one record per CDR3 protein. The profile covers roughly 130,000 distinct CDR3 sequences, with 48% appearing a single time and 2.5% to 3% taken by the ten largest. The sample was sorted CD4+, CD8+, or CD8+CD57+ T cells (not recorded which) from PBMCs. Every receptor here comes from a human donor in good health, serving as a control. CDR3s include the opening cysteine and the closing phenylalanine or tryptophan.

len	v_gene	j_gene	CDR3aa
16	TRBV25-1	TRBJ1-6	CASSETGQGGNSPLHF
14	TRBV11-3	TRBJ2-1	CASSETPTTNEQFF
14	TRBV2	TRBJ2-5	CASSGQGRQETQYF
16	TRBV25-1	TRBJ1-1	CASDTGGDTGNSGAFF
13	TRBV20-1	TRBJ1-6	CSAPVRQGLPLHF
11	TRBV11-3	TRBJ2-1	CASSRGTEQFF
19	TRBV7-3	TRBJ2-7	CASSLTGTGTSGGRDEQYF
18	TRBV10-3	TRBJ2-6	CAGAYWGQASSGANVLTF
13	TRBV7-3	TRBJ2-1	CASSSLQGNEQFF
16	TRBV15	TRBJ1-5	CATSRDRAGDNQPQHF
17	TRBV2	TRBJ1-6	CASSEGRNRELGSPLHF
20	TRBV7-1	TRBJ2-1	CASSTLGLASPIRSYNEQFF
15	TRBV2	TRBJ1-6	CASSEALRIGSPLHF
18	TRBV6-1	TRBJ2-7	CASRELTSAGGRAYEQYF
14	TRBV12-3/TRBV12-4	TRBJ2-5	CASTPGTFQETQYF
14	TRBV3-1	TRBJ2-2	CASSLVGGGGELFF
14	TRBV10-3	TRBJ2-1	CATAPGTSYNEQFF
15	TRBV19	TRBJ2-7	CASSATGKSSYEQYF
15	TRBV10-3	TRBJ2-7	CAISESTGGPYEQYF
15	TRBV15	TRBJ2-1	CATSRVSVTGNEQFF
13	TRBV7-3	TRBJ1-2	CASSSTGNYGYTF
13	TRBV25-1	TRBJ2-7	CASTKQGYYEQYF
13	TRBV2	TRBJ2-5	CAGVAGGQETQYF
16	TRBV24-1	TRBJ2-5	CATSDGLTTRQETQYF
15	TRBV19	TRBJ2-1	CASTLRDRHYNEQFF
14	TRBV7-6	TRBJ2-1	CASSPGSDYNEQFF
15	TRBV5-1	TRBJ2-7	CASSVGPGQGTQGDF
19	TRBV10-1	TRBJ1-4	CASSESFALYGTGIEKLFF
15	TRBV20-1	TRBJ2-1	CSARVTGTLNTEQFF
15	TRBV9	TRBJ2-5	CASSPPSGGEETQYF
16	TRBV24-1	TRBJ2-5	CATSDPLAGGLETQYF
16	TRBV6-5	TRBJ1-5	CASSYSGPVSNQPQHF
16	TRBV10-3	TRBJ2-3	CAISERTGLTTDTQYF
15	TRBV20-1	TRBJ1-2	CSATDARGSKGGYTF
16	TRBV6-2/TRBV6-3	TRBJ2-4	CASSYSQGGAKNIQYF
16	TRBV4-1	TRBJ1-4	CASSRLPDRGGEKLFF
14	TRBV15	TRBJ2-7	CATSRADGPYEQYF
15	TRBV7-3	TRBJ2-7	CASRGKADGTYEQYF
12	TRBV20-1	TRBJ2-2	CSARDPSGELFF
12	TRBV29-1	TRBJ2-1	CSGSRADNEQFF
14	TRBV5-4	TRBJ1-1	CASSPQGGRTEAFF
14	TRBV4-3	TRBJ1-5	CASSQRPFGQPQHF
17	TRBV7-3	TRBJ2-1	CASSLIGTVNSYNEQFF
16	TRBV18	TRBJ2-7	CASSPGQGALSYEQYF
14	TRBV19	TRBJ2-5	CASSFGTGLETQYF
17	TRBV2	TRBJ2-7	CASSELGAFAGAYEQYF
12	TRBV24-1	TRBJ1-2	CATSGAGYGYTF
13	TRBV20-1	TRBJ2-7	CSAPGTGDYEQYF
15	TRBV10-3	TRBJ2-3	CAISWDSSSTDTQYF
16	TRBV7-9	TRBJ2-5	CASSPRDRVGKETQYF